The 24 T cell receptor beta chains presented below share a single source sample, sequenced in a study of CD8+CD57+ T cells in acquired aplastic anemia. The authors sequenced patients whose flow cytometry had shown CD8+CD57+ cell expansion. Genomic DNA constituted the template upon which TCR beta VDJ and CDR3 profiling was performed. Via MiXCR, TCRdb re-called the reads, giving one row per CDR3 protein. The sample has some 180,000 distinct CDR3 sequences; around 50% are singletons. The sequenced sample was sorted CD4+, CD8+, or CD8+CD57+ T cells (not recorded which) from PBMCs. The receptors were gathered from a human donor with aplastic anemia.

J is TRBJ1-3 and V is TRBV20-1; 8 nucleotides match TRBD1. Germline V gives CDR1 DFQATT, CDR2 SNEGSKA (reference sequence). This CDR3 contains 16 residues. With 2 bases clipped from V and 3 bases from J, the junction kept 9 bases outside the gene matches. CDR3 sequence reads: CSARFLQGEGGNTIYF. The CDR3 DNA sequence: TGCAGTGCTAGATTTCTACAGGGGGAGGGTGGAAACACCATATATTTT.

This clonotype was detected only a few times. The V call is TRBV4-2, the J call TRBJ2-3, with TRBD2 identical over 9 bases. This CDR3 is built from 16 residues. Germline CDR1 reads LGHNA; CDR2 reads YNFKEQ. The ends lost 6 bases at V and 2 bases at J; junction bases unmatched: 9. The CDR3 here is CASSSTSGALTDTQYF. CDR3 in DNA: TGTGCCAGCAGTTCGACTAGCGGAGCGCTCACAGATACGCAGTATTTT.

The V and J genes are TRBV11-2 and TRBJ2-7, with 9 positions matching TRBD1. This CDR3 contains 16 residues. Losses at the gene ends were 5 bases for V and 5 bases for J; bases not matched to a gene: 13. The germline CDR1 and CDR2 sequences are SGHAT and FQNNGV. This CDR3 reads CASSPPRGQGTHEQYF. The CDR3 DNA reads as TGTGCCAGCAGCCCACCTCGGGGACAGGGCACCCACGAGCAGTACTTC.

This clonotype occurred many times. This chain uses TRBV9 with TRBJ2-1; no clear D. Germline assignment: CDR1 SGDLS and CDR2 YYNGEE. The CDR3 covers 15 residues. Trimming cost V 5 bases and J 0 bases, with 12 bases left between them. The CDR3 nucleotides read TGTGCCAGCAGTCCGCTAGGTTCCTCCTACAATGAGCAGTTCTTC. Amino acids: CASSPLGSSYNEQFF.

This clonotype was seen many times. CDR3: CASSLNAGGSNQPQHF. CDR3 bases: TGTGCCAGCAGTTTGAACGCAGGGGGAAGCAATCAGCCCCAGCATTTT. The chain couples TRBV12-3 or TRBV12-4 to TRBJ1-5; 7 bases match TRBD1. The CDR3 has 16 amino acids. Unmatched junction bases numbered 6, after V lost 3 bases and J lost 1 base.

The chain joins TRBV9 to TRBJ2-3, with TRBD2 matching 7 bases. The CDR3 is 16 residues long. Germline CDR1 reads SGDLS; CDR2 reads YYNGEE. V shed 0 bases and J 0 bases; nucleotides not matched to a gene: 4. CDR3 sequence (DNA): TGTGCCAGCAGCGTAGTGGCTAGCGGTAGCACAGATACGCAGTATTTT. Its translation: CASSVVASGSTDTQYF.

In the case of this clonotype: One end of the junction is discordant with germline, which a read error may explain. The chain employs TRBV5-1 and TRBJ1-2, with 7 bases matching TRBD1. Germline values: CDR1 SGHRS, CDR2 YFSETQ. This CDR3 spans 12 amino acids. As DNA, the CDR3 is TGCGCCAGCAGCTTGGGACAGGGTAACAACCGCTTC. It yields the protein CASSLGQGNNRF.

This clonotype was seen repeatedly, ten times or more. The chain couples TRBV6-5 to TRBJ2-7; TRBD1 matches 12 bases. Looked up from germline, CDR1 is MNHEY and CDR2 is SVGAGI. The junction had 4 bases not matched to a gene; V was cut back by 0 bases and J by 4 bases. The CDR3 loop spans 16 amino acids. The CDR3 sequence: CASSYSGTGGVYEQYF. CDR3 sequence (DNA): TGTGCCAGCAGTTACTCTGGGACAGGGGGCGTTTACGAGCAGTACTTC.

The genes are TRBV10-2 and TRBJ2-1; no clear D. This CDR3 comprises 15 residues. Trimming shortened V by 3 bases and J by 4 bases, and 13 bases separated the two germline ends. Per germline, CDR1 WSHSY and CDR2 SAAADI. In DNA, the CDR3 is TGCGCCAGCAGTGAAGTGGGTAGTAGGTACAATGAGCAGTTCTTC. As protein: CASSEVGSRYNEQFF.

The CDR3 DNA reads TGCAGCGTTGAACGTACGCATACGCAGTATTTT. This translates into CSVERTHTQYF. V usage is TRBV29-1 and J usage is TRBJ2-3, with D hard to call. Trimming took 2 bases from V and 7 from J, leaving 7 bases between them. This CDR3 is built from 11 residues. Germline V lookup: CDR1 SQVTM, CDR2 ANQGSEA.

This clonotype came up a few times. This chain joins TRBV7-9 and TRBJ2-7, with D tentatively TRBD1 (5 bases). V was trimmed by 6 bases and J by 1 base, leaving 10 bases between them. Germline CDR1 is SEHNR and CDR2 is FQNEAQ (reference sequence). The CDR3 extends over 13 amino acids. The CDR3 nucleotides are TGTGCCAGCAGGGATACAGGTTCCTACGAGCAGTACTTC. This codes for CASRDTGSYEQYF.

V usage is TRBV10-3 and J usage is TRBJ1-5, with D perhaps matching TRBD1 (5 bases). The germline CDR1 and CDR2 sequences are ENHRY and SYGVKD. CDR3 length: 14 residues. The germline V and J ends were trimmed by 10 bases and 1 base, with 14 bases remaining between them. The CDR3 coding sequence is TGTGCCACCAAAGGGGAAGGAAGCAATCAGCCCCAGCATTTT. It specifies CATKGEGSNQPQHF.

This clonotype has a count of ten or more. The chain joins TRBV6-1 to TRBJ1-3, with TRBD1 matching over 8 bases. V was clipped by 5 bases and J by 2 bases; unmatched bases: 2. The CDR3 length is 14 residues. CDR1 and CDR2 from the germline V gene are MNHNS and SASEGT. As DNA, the CDR3 is TGTGCCAGCAGTCCGACAGGGGCTGGAAACACCATATATTTT. Its translation: CASSPTGAGNTIYF.

The sample holds many counts of this clonotype. This rearrangement joins TRBV20-1 to TRBJ1-5, with 7 bases aligning to TRBD1. The V gene's germline CDR1 is DFQATT and CDR2 SNEGSKA (reference sequence). The trim removed 2 bases at V and 4 bases at J, leaving 2 bases unmatched. The CDR3 extends over 13 amino acids. The CDR3 here is CSARPDRNQPQHF. Here the CDR3 DNA reads TGCAGTGCTAGACCGGACAGGAATCAGCCCCAGCATTTT.

The V gene is TRBV10-1, the J gene TRBJ2-5; 10 bases are shared with TRBD2. Unmatched junction bases numbered 7, after V lost 5 bases and J lost 4 bases. The germline V gene has CDR1 WNHNN and CDR2 SYGVQD (reference sequence). The CDR3 runs to 15 residues. DNA of the CDR3: TGCGCCAGCAGTCAGCGGGAGGGCCCTCGAGAGACCCAGTACTTC. The encoded protein is CASSQREGPRETQYF.

This chain connects TRBV15 to TRBJ2-1; TRBD1 agrees at 10 bases. The CDR3 loop spans 15 amino acids. Germline V gene lookup returns CDR1 LNHNV and CDR2 YYDKDF (reference sequence). With V trimmed by 5 bases and J by 7 bases, 8 bases remained unmatched. CDR3 region: CATSQPGQGLNEQFF. CDR3 nucleotide sequence: TGTGCCACCAGCCAACCGGGACAGGGGTTGAATGAGCAGTTCTTC.

In this sample, this clonotype turned up a few times. The rearrangement uses TRBV7-3 and TRBJ2-1, with D uncertain. The CDR3 extends over 13 amino acids. Germline V CDR1 and CDR2: SGHTA, FQGTGA. Deletions cut 4 bases from V and 7 bases from J, with 11 bases between. For the CDR3, the DNA is TGTGCCAGCAGCTGGGTGGTGGGGAATGAGCAGTTCTTC. Translated, it gives CASSWVVGNEQFF. Complete variable domain (other parts from reference TRBV7-3 and TRBJ2-1): GAGVSQTPSNKVTEKGKYVELRCDPISGHTALYWYRQSLGQGPEFLIYFQGTGAADDSGLPNDRFFAVRPEGSVSTLKIQRTERGDSAVYLCASSWVVGNEQFFGPGTRLTVL.

The chain is built from TRBV29-1 and TRBJ1-2, with D tentatively TRBD1 (5 bases). The CDR3 sequence is 15 residues long. Trimming cost V 6 bases and J 3 bases, with 20 bases left between them. Germline CDR1 SQVTM, CDR2 ANQGSEA. The CDR3 DNA reads TGCAGCGTCCCGGGGAGGATGGGGCGCGACTATGGCTACACCTTC. Translation gives CSVPGRMGRDYGYTF.

A word on this clonotype: Since a much larger clone is just one base distant, this may be a read error. The chain couples TRBV7-3 to TRBJ2-3, with a possible D match to TRBD1 (5 bases). This CDR3 is 14 amino acids long. Looked up from germline, CDR1 is SGHTA and CDR2 is FQGTGA. V was trimmed by 8 bases and J by 2 bases, leaving 14 bases between them. The CDR3 here is CASGSPDTTDTQYF. DNA for the CDR3: TGTGCCAGCGGCTCGCCGGACACCACAGATACGCAGTATTTT.

The chain uses TRBV4-2 and TRBJ1-2, with TRBD1 as a possible D gene (5 bases). In germline, CDR1 is LGHNA, CDR2 YNFKEQ. The ends were cut back, 1 base at V and 6 bases at J, with 12 bases in the middle. The CDR3 extends over 14 amino acids. In nucleotides, the CDR3 is TGTGCCAGCAGCCAAGGAGCAGGGAGGAATGGCTACACCTTC. Translation: CASSQGAGRNGYTF.

This chain joins TRBV7-8 and TRBJ1-2; 12 nucleotides align to TRBD1. The CDR3 totals 16 residues. Looked up from germline, CDR1 is SGHVS and CDR2 is FQNEAQ. V trimming: 7 bases; J trimming: 1 base; junction bases outside the gene matches: 7. CDR3 region: CASIYWDRGRNYGYTF. DNA for the CDR3: TGTGCCAGCATCTATTGGGACAGGGGGCGTAACTATGGCTACACCTTC.

The chain recombines TRBV10-2 with TRBJ2-7, with 7 positions matching TRBD1. V lost 6 bases, J lost 0 bases, and 8 bases stayed unmatched. The CDR3 loop spans 15 amino acids. Germline loops: CDR1 WSHSY, CDR2 SAAADI. The CDR3 region has the DNA TGCGCCAGCAGCAACCCAGGGGGAAGCTCCTACGAGCAGTACTTC. Translation gives CASSNPGGSSYEQYF.

This clonotype was detected many times. J is TRBJ2-1 and V is TRBV20-1; 8 bases map to TRBD1. Germline V lookup: CDR1 DFQATT, CDR2 SNEGSKA (reference sequence). J lost 0 bases, V lost 0 bases, and 10 bases had no gene match. The CDR3 has 18 residues. The CDR3 is CSARDRDRGLSSYNEQFF. In DNA, the CDR3 is TGCAGTGCTAGAGATCGAGACAGGGGTCTGAGCTCCTACAATGAGCAGTTCTTC.

This clonotype was picked up many times. The V gene is TRBV7-2, the J gene TRBJ1-4; the D is unclear. Between the trimmed V and J ends, which lost 5 bases and 8 bases, there was a span of 9 bases. This CDR3 has 12 residues. From germline, CDR1 is SGHTA and CDR2 FQGNSA. CDR3 nucleotide sequence: TGTGCCAGCAGCGGGCAGCGAGAAAAACTGTTTTTT. Its protein is CASSGQREKLFF.